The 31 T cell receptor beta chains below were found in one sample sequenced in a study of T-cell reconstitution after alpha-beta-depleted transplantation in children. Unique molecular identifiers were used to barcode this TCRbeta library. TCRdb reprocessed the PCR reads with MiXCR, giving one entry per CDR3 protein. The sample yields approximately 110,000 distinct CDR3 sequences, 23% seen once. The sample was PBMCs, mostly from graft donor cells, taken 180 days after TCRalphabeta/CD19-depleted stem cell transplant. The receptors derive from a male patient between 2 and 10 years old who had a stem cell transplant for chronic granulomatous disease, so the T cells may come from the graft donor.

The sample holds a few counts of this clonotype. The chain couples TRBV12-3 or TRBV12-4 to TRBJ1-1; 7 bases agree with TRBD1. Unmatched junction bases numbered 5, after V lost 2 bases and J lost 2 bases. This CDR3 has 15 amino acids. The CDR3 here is CASSLQQGRNTEAFF. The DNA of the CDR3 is TGTGCCAGCAGTTTACAACAGGGGAGAAACACTGAAGCTTTCTTT.

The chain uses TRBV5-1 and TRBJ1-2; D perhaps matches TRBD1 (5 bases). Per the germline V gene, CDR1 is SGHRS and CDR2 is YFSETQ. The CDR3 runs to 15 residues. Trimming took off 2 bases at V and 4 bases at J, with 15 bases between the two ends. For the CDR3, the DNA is TGCGCCAGCAGCTTCAGTCAAAGGGGAAGCTATGGCTACACCTTC. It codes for CASSFSQRGSYGYTF.

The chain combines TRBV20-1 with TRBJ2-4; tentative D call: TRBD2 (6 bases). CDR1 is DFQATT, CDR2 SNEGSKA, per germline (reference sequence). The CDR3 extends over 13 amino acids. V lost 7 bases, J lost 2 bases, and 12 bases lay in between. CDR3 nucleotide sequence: TGCAGTGTTGGGGGGACCCCCAAAAACATTCAGTACTTC. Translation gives CSVGGTPKNIQYF.

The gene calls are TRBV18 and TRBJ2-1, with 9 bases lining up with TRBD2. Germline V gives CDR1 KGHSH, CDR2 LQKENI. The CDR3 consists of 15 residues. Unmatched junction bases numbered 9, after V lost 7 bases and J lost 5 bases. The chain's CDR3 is CASFLAGGRDNEQFF. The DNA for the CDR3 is TGTGCCAGCTTTCTCGCGGGAGGGCGAGACAATGAGCAGTTCTTC.

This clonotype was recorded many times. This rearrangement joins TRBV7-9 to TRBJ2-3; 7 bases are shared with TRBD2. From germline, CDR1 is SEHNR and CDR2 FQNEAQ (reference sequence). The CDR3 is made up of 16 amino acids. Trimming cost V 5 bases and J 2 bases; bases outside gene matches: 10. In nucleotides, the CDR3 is TGTGCCAGCAGCCGCGGGGCCAGCGGGATCACAGATACGCAGTATTTT. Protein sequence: CASSRGASGITDTQYF.

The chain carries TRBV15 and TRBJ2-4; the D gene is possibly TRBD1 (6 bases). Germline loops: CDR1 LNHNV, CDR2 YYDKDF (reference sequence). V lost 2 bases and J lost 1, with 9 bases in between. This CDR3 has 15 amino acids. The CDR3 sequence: CATSRQGMAKNIQYF. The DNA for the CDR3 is TGTGCCACCAGCAGACAGGGGATGGCCAAAAACATTCAGTACTTC.

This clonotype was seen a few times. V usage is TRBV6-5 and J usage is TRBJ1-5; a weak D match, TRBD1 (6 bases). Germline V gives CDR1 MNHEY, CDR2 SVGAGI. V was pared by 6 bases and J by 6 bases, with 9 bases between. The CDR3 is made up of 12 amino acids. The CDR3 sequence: CASSKQGQPQHF. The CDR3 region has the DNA TGTGCCAGCAGCAAACAGGGTCAGCCCCAGCATTTT.

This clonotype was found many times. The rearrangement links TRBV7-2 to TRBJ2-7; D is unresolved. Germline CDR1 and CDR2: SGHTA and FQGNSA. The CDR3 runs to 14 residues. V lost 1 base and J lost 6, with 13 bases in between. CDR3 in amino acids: CASSLVVKVGEQYF. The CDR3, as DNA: TGTGCCAGCAGCTTAGTTGTGAAAGTCGGCGAGCAGTACTTC.

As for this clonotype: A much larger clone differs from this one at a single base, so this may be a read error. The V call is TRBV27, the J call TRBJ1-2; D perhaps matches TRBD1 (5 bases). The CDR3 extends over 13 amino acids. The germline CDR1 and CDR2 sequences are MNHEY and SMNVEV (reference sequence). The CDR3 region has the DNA TGTGCCACCAGTTTACAGGCCTCGGGTGGCTACACCTTC. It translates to CATSLQASGGYTF.

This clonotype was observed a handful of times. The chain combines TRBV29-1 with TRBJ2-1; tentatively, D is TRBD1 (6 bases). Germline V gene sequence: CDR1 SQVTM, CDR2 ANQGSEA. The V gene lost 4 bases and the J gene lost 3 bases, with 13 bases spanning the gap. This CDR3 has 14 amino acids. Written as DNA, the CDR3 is TGCAGCGTTGCCCCCCGGACAGTCTACAATGAGCAGTTCTTC. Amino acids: CSVAPRTVYNEQFF.

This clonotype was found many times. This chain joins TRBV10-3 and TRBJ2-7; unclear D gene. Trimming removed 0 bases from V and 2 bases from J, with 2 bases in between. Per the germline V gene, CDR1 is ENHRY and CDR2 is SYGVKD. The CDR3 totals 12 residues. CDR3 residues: CAISESPYEQYF. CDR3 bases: TGTGCCATCAGTGAGTCTCCCTACGAGCAGTACTTC.

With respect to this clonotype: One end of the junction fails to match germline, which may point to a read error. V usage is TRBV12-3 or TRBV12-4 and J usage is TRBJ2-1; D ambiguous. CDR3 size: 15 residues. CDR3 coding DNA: TGTGGCAGCAGTTTAGGACGTACGGGCTACAATGAGCAGTTCTTC. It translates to CGSSLGRTGYNEQFF.

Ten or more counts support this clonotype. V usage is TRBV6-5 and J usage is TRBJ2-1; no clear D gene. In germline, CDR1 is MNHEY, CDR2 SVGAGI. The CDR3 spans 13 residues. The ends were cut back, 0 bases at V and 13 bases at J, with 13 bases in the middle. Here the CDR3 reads CASSYSTVGHQFF. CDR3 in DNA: TGTGCCAGCAGTTACTCGACTGTAGGTCATCAGTTCTTC.

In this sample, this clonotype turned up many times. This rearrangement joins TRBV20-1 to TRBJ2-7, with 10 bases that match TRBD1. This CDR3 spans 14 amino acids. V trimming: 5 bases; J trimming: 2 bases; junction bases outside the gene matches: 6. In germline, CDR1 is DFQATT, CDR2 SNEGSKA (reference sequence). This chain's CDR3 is CSAPGQGKTYEQYF. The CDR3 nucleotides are TGCAGTGCTCCGGGACAGGGGAAGACCTACGAGCAGTACTTC.

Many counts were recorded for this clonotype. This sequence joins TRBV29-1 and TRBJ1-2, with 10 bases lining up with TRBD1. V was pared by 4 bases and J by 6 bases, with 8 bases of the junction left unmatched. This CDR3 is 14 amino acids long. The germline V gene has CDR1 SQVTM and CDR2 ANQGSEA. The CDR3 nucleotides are TGCAGCGTTGTTGGGACAGGGGTACCGGATGGCTACACCTTC. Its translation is CSVVGTGVPDGYTF.

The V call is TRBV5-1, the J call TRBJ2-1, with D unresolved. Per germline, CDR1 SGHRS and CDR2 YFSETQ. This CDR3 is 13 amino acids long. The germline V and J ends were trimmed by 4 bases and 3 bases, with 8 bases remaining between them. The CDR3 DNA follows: TGCGCCAGCAGCGCCGATAACTACAATGAGCAGTTCTTC. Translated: CASSADNYNEQFF.

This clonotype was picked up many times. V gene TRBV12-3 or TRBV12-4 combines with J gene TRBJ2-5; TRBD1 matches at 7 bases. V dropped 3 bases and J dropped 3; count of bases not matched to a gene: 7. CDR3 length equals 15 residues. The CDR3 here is CASSLGDRDKETQYF. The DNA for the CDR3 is TGTGCCAGCAGTTTGGGAGACAGGGACAAAGAGACCCAGTACTTC.

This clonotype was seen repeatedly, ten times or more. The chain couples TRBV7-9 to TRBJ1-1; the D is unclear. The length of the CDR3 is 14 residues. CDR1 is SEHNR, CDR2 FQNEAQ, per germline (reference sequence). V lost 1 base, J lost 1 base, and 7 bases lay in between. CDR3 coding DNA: TGTGCCAGCAGCTTAGGAGGGCGGAACACTGAAGCTTTCTTT. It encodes CASSLGGRNTEAFF.

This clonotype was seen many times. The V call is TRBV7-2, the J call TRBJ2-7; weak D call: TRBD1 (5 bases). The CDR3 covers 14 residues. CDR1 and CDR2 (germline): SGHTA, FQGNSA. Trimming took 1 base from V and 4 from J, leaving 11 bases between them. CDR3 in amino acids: CASSLDAGMYEQYF. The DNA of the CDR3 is TGTGCCAGCAGCTTAGACGCAGGGATGTACGAGCAGTACTTC.

CDR3: CASSYFSGTGSPSNYGYTF. The CDR3 region has the DNA TGTGCCAGCAGTTACTTCTCCGGGACAGGGTCCCCATCTAACTATGGCTACACCTTC. This chain joins TRBV6-5 and TRBJ1-2; 9 bases align to TRBD1. V lost 1 base to trimming and J lost 0 bases; unmatched junction nucleotides: 12. The CDR3 is made up of 19 amino acids. Germline V gives CDR1 MNHEY, CDR2 SVGAGI.

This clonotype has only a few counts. The CDR3 region is CSARGNRGIYEQYF. CDR3 nucleotides: TGCAGTGCTAGAGGAAACAGGGGGATCTACGAGCAGTACTTC. The chain recombines TRBV20-1 with TRBJ2-7; 8 bases match TRBD1. CDR3 length: 14 residues. Trimming at V came to 1 base and at J to 3 bases, leaving 5 bases not matched to a gene. CDR1 is DFQATT and CDR2 is SNEGSKA in the germline V gene (reference sequence).

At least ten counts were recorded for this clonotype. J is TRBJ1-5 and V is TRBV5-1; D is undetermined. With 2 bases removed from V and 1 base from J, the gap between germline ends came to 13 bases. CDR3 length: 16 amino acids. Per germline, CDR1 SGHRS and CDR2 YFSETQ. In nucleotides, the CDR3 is TGCGCCAGCAGCTTTGAAGGAACGGAAAGCAATCAGCCCCAGCATTTT. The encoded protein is CASSFEGTESNQPQHF.

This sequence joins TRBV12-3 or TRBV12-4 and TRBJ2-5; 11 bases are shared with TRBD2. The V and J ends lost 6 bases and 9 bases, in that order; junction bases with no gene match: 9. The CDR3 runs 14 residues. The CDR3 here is CASSLGLAVRAQYF. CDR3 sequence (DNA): TGTGCCAGCAGCCTGGGACTAGCGGTCAGGGCCCAGTACTTC.

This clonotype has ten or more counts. The CDR3 region is CASSLGTGTGEQFF. CDR3 sequence (DNA): TGTGCCAGCAGTCTGGGGACAGGGACAGGTGAGCAGTTCTTC. The chain combines TRBV12-3 or TRBV12-4 with TRBJ2-1; 9 bases line up with TRBD1. Losses at the gene ends were 5 bases for V and 9 bases for J; bases not matched to a gene: 8. The CDR3 totals 14 residues.

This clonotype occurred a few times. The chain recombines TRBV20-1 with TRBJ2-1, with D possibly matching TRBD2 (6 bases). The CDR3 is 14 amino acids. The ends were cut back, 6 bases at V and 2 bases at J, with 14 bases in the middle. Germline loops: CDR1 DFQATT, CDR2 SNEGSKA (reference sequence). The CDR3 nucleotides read TGCAGTGCGTGGACTAACTTACCCTACAATGAGCAGTTCTTC. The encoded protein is CSAWTNLPYNEQFF.

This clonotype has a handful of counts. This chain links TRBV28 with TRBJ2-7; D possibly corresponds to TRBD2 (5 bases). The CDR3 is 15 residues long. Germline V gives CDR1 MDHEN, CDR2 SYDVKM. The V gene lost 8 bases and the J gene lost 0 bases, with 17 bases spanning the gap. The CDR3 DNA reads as TGTGCCAGCCAAGCGGCAGGTGGAACCTCCTACGAGCAGTACTTC. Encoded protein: CASQAAGGTSYEQYF.

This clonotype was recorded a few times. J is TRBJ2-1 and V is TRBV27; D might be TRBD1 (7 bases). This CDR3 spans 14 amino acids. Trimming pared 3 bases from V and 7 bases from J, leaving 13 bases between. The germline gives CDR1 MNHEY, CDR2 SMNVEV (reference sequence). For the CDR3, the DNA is TGTGCCAGCAGTTTGGAGGGACAGTCTAATGAGCAGTTCTTC. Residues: CASSLEGQSNEQFF.

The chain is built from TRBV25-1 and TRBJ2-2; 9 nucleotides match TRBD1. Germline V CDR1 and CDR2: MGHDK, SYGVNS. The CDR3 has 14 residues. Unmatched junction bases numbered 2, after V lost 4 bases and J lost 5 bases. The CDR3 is CASSGTGVTGELFF. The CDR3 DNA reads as TGTGCCAGCAGTGGGACAGGGGTAACCGGGGAGCTGTTTTTT.

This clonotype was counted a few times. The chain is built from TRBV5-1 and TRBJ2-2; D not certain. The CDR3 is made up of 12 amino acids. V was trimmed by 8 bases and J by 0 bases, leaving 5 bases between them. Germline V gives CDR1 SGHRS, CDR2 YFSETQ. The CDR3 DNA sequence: TGCGCCAGTAATACGAACACCGGGGAGCTGTTTTTT. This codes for CASNTNTGELFF.

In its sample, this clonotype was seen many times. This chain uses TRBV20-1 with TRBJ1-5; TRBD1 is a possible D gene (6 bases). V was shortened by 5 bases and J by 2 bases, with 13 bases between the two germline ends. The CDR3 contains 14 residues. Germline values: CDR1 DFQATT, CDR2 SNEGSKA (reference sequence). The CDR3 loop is CSAPGQSGNQPQHF. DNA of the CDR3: TGCAGTGCTCCCGGACAGAGCGGCAATCAGCCCCAGCATTTT.

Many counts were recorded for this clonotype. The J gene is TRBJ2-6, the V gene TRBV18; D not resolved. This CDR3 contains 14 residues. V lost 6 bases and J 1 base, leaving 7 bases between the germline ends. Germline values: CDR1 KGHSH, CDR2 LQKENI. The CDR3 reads CASSDLSGANVLTF. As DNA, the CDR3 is TGTGCCAGCTCCGATTTATCTGGGGCCAACGTCCTGACTTTC.